This T cell receptor (beta chain) was captured in a study of blood T cell repertoires in COVID-19 (dated by TCRdb to 2020 to 2022). In the study overall: The collaborator samples originated in the United States, Italy and Spain and spanned the acute and convalescent phases of COVID-19. Deeply sampled blood TCRbeta repertoires from subjects exposed to, actively infected with, or recovered from COVID-19 were included in the dataset. Where HLA class I and class II types were available, the types were taken from metadata supplied by the sample provider, not from assay-based typing. A de-identified subject ID, COVID-19 status, age in years and sex were almost always included in the sample metadata. A freely available public database, intended as a resource for researchers studying the immune response to SARS-CoV-2, is where the repertoires were released. Samples were obtained from the ongoing ImmuneRACE study (first 160 participants) and from about 1,300 subjects provided by 6 global collaborators. The material from the prospective study consisted of cDNA or gDNA derived from T cells, B-cell-depleted T cells, or PBMCs.

Trimming costs V 4 bases and J 1 base, and their ends lie 7 bases apart. Measured from the cysteine to the phenylalanine, the CDR3 is 13 residues long. Here the CDR3 DNA is all that survives: 39 bases in frame from base 1. CDR1 and CDR2, per the germline V gene, are MNHEY and SVGEGT. A note on this clone: No cognate antigen has been identified for it. No base quality information exists; no much larger clone differs at one position.

Findings and caveats that apply to the study as a whole: The quantity of clinical and demographic metadata differed by source and by participant and was supplied without curation.

Enrolling through a virtual design, the prospective study's participants ranged in age from roughly 18 to 89 years and lived across about two dozen United States geographic areas. In the prospective study, cohorts were assigned on the basis of participant-reported clinical history obtained from a screening survey and a study questionnaire. ImmuneRACE Cohort 3 recovered participants were defined by two consecutive negative NP/OP PCR tests, healthcare professional clearance, or symptom resolution. In the prospective study, whole blood, serum and a nasopharyngeal or oropharyngeal swab were collected from each participant by mobile phlebotomists. Over a roughly 2-month period, participants in the prospective study had the option of providing additional blood draws and questionnaires. Prospective study blood samples were shipped either frozen or at room temperature before DNA extraction. The immunoSEQ Assay, a bias-controlled multiplex PCR, was used to amplify TCRbeta CDR3 regions from genomic DNA. Per the authors' processing: The number of nucleated cells in each sample was estimated from the amplification of reference gene primers within the assay. Sequence reads were collapsed and filtered to measure the absolute abundance of every unique TCRbeta CDR3 rearrangement. Productive Simpson clonality was computed per sample as the square root of Simpson's diversity index over productive rearrangements. TCRdb provides this immuneACCESS table in a form limited to in-frame rearrangements. Some clones are lacking; in checked studies, under half of them reflect an unresolved V gene, and why the rest are absent is not known. V, J and clone size are those of that table, while D and trimming were read from the DNA. The sample contains 390,000 or so clones, roughly four fifths of them found a single time. The ten largest clonotypes hold around 5.1% of the sample.

The TCR comes from a woman aged 45-65 years who had recovered from COVID-19. Material for sequencing was PBMCs or T cells enriched from blood (not recorded which). Here the chain combines TRBV6-2 or TRBV6-3 and TRBJ1-2; a weak D assignment points to TRBD1 (5 bases agree). The sequenced DNA is TGTGCCAGCAGTTGGGGCCGTAACTATGGCTACACCTTC. Translated, this is CASSWGRNYGYTF.